The T cell receptor (beta chain) under discussion was sequenced for a study of blood T cells in healthy people across ages. Researchers report isolating at least 7 million PBMCs per sample. RNA extraction gave at least 5 micrograms of total RNA per sample. A J-beta primer mix and a sample-barcoded 5' primer were used in a second PCR of roughly 7 to 12 cycles. TCRdb recomputed calls from the 5' RACE reads with MiXCR, one row per CDR3 protein. The data show approximately 1,000,000 distinct CDR3 sequences, 30% to 40% seen once. This CDR3 is built from 14 residues. Trimming took off 1 base at V and 8 bases at J, with 14 bases between the two ends. Germline V gives CDR1 LGHNA, CDR2 YSLEER.

Material: blood. The chain couples TRBV4-3 to TRBJ1-2, with D possibly TRBD1 on 5 matching bases. This receptor was taken from a man between 18 and 35 years old in good health. In DNA form, the CDR3 reads TGCGCCAGCAGCCAAGTCCGGGGCTTGCGGGGCTACACCTTC. Protein: CASSQVRGLRGYTF.